The text below deals with one T cell receptor beta chain. The sample belongs to a study of chemoradiotherapy in HPV16-positive cancers. Measured with immunoSEQ multiplex PCR; TCRdb has only the in-frame clones, and not every one. The sample shows around 4,900 clones, around 91% of them seen only once. CDR1 is KGHSH, CDR2 LQKENI, per germline. Germline trimming cut 0 bases from V and 11 bases from J; bases unmatched to any gene: 11. This CDR3 is 15 amino acids long. The sequenced sample was blood, obtained from a patient who underwent chemoradiotherapy. This TCR came from a human donor with HPV-associated anogenital cancer. The chain joins TRBV18 to TRBJ1-1, with 8 bases fitting TRBD1. The CDR3 reads CASSPPPEGRGHAFF. In nucleotides, the CDR3 is TGTGCCAGCTCACCACCGCCTGAAGGCAGGGGGCATGCTTTCTTT.